The clone carrying this T cell receptor beta chain was recorded only once. The data originate from a study of blood T cell repertoires in COVID-19. Study in general: Either two negative PCRs, clearance, or symptom resolution qualified Cohort 3 donors as recovered. The analysed material was cDNA or gDNA that came from T cells, B-cell-depleted T cells, or PBMCs.

In the study's own analysis: How many nucleated cells were present was estimated from reference gene primer amplification. Libraries were prepared by immunoSEQ multiplex PCR; TCRdb keeps only in-frame clonotypes and omits some of them. The V and J calls and the clone size are those of that table, but D and trimming were determined from the DNA. The profile shows some 160,000 clones, roughly 85% of them singletons. The CDR3 totals 15 residues. V lost 2 bases and J 2 bases, leaving 13 bases between the germline ends. Germline CDR1 is SGHVS and CDR2 is FQNEAQ. The clonotype comes from a woman aged 70 to 79 in a cohort exposed to, infected with or recovered from COVID-19 (not recorded which). Sequencing input: PBMCs or T cells enriched from blood (not recorded which). The chain employs TRBV7-8 and TRBJ2-7, with a possible D match to TRBD1 (5 bases). This CDR3 is CASSLIGQGTYEQYF. The CDR3 coding sequence is TGTGCCAGCAGCTTAATAGGGCAGGGAACCTACGAGCAGTACTTC. The whole variable domain, remainder taken from reference TRBV7-8 and TRBJ2-7, is GAGVSQSPRYKVAKRGQDVALRCDPISGHVSLFWYQQALGQGPEFLTYFQNEAQLDKSGLPSDRFFAERPEGSVSTLKIQRTQQEDSAVYLCASSLIGQGTYEQYFGPGTRLTVT.